This TCR beta chain came from a study of cytomegalovirus exposure and HLA in healthy donors. General observations from the study: Most TCR sequences showed up rarely, but some public TCRs showed up in many donors. With high specificity and sensitivity, the classifier reportedly diagnosed cytomegalovirus status. The CMV antigen specificity of a few CMV-associated chains was confirmed through in vitro analysis.

The donors were in the roughly 120-subject validation cohort, distinct from the roughly 600-subject first cohort. Profiling relied on immunoSEQ multiplex PCR, and the TCRdb table lists in-frame clones only, not all of them. Here the sample spans roughly 150,000 clones, about 89% being singletons. The CDR3 is made up of 16 amino acids. V was clipped by 2 bases and J by 2 bases, with 16 bases between them. Germline-derived CDR1 and CDR2 are SGHVS and FQNEAQ. Remarks on this clone: Its antigen is not known.

Sequenced material: PBMCs. This chain links TRBV7-8 with TRBJ2-7; no firm D call. The source of this sequence is a woman aged 18-30 years in good health and CMV-seropositive. The CDR3 here is CASSLLPAGATYEQYF. In nucleotides, the CDR3 is TGTGCCAGCAGCTTACTGCCTGCTGGAGCGACCTACGAGCAGTACTTC.